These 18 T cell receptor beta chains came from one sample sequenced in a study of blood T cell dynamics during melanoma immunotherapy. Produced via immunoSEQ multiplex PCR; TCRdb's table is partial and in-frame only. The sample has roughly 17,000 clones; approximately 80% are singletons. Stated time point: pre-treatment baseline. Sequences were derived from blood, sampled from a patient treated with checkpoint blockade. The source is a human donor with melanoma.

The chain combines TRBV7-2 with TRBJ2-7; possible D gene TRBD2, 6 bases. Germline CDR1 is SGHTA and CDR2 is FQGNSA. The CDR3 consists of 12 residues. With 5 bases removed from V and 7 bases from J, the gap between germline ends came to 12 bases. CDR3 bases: TGTGCCAGCAGCAAGCCTGGGGGGGAGCAGTACTTC. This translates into CASSKPGGEQYF. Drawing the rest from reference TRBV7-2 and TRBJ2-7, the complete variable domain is GAGVSQSPSNKVTEKGKDVELRCDPISGHTALYWYRQSLGQGLEFLIYFQGNSAPDKSGLPSDRFSAERTGGSVSTLTIQRTQQEDSAVYLCASSKPGGEQYFGPGTRLTVT.

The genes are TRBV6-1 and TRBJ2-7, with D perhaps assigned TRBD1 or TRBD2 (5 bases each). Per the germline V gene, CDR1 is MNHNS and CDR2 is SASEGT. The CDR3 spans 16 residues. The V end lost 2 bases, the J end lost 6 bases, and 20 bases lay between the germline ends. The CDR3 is CASSERFGTVWAEQYF. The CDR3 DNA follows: TGTGCCAGCAGTGAAAGGTTCGGGACGGTTTGGGCCGAGCAGTACTTC.

The CDR3 DNA is TGTGCCAGCAGCGTAGAAACGGGACGGACGAACACTGAAGCTTTCTTT. Protein sequence: CASSVETGRTNTEAFF. The chain links TRBV5-4 to TRBJ1-1; possible D gene TRBD1, 5 bases. Trimming removed 4 bases at V and 1 base at J, with 17 bases between. This CDR3 region has 16 residues. Germline V gives CDR1 SGHNT, CDR2 YYREEE (reference sequence).

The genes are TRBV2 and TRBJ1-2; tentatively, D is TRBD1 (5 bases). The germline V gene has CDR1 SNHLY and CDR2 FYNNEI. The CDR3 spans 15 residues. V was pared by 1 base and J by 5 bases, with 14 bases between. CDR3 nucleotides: TGTGCCAGCAGTGAAGTGACAGTACTACGGTATGGCTACACCTTC. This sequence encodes CASSEVTVLRYGYTF.

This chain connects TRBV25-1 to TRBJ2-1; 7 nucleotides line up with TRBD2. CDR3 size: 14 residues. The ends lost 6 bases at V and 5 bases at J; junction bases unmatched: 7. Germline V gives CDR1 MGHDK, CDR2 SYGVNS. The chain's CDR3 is CASSTASGHNEQFF. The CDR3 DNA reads TGTGCCAGCAGCACGGCTAGCGGACACAATGAGCAGTTCTTC.

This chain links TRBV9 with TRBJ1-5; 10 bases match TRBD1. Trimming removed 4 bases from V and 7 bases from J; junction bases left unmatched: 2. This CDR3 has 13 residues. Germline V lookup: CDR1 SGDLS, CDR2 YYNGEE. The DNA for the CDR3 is TGTGCCAGCAGCCCGGACAGGGGGCAGCCCCAGCATTTT. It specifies CASSPDRGQPQHF.

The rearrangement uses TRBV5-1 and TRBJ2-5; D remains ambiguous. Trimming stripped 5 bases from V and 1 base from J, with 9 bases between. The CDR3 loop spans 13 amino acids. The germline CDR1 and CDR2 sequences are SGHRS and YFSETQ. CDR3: CASRPGTQETQYF. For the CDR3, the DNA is TGCGCCAGCAGACCTGGAACCCAAGAGACCCAGTACTTC.

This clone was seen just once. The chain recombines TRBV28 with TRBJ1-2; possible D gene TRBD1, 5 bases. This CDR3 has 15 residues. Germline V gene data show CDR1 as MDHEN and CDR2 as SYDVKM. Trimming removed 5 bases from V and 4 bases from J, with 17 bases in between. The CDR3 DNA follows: TGTGCCAGCAGTCCAGAAGCAGGGCCGCGCTATGGCTACACCTTC. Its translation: CASSPEAGPRYGYTF.

The CDR3 loop is CASSQDLVPGELFF. CDR3 DNA: TGTGCCAGCAGCCAAGATCTTGTCCCCGGGGAGCTGTTTTTT. The chain uses TRBV4-2 and TRBJ2-2; D gene ambiguous. Germline V gene data show CDR1 as LGHNA and CDR2 as YNFKEQ. V dropped 0 bases and J dropped 6 bases, with 8 bases sitting between them. The length of the CDR3 is 14 residues.

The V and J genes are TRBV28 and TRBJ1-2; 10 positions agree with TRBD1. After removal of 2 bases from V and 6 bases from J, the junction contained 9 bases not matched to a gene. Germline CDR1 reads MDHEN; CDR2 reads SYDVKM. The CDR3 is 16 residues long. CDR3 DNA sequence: TGTGCCAGCAGTTTACTTCAGCCCGGGACAGGGGATGGCTACACCTTC. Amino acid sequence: CASSLLQPGTGDGYTF.

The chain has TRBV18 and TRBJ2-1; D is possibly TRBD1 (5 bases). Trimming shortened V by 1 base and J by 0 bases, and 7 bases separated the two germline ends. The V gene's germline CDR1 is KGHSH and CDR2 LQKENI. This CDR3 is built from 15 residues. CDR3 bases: TGTGCCAGCTCACCACAGGGGCCCTCCTACAATGAGCAGTTCTTC. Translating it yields CASSPQGPSYNEQFF.

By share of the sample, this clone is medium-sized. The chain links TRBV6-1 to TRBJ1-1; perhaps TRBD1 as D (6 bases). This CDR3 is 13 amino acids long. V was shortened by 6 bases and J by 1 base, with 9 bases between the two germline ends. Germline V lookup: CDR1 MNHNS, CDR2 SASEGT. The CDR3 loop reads CASSDRRNTEAFF. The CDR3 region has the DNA TGTGCCAGCAGCGACAGGCGGAACACTGAAGCTTTCTTT.

CDR3 DNA: TGTGCCAGCAGCTTAGGGCCCAACAATGAGCAGTTCTTC. This sequence encodes CASSLGPNNEQFF. The J gene is TRBJ2-1, the V gene TRBV7-2; D remains unclear. The CDR3 extends over 13 amino acids. The V gene's germline CDR1 is SGHTA and CDR2 FQGNSA. Trimming shortened V by 1 base and J by 5 bases, and 6 bases separated the two germline ends. Combining the CDR3 with reference TRBV7-2 and TRBJ2-1 gives the whole variable domain GAGVSQSPSNKVTEKGKDVELRCDPISGHTALYWYRQSLGQGLEFLIYFQGNSAPDKSGLPSDRFSAERTGGSVSTLTIQRTQQEDSAVYLCASSLGPNNEQFFGPGTRLTVL.

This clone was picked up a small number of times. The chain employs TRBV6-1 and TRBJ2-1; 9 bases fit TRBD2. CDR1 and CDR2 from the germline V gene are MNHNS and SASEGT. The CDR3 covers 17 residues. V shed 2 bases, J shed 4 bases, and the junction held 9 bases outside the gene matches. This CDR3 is CASSEQIAGVGYNEQFF. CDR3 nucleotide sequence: TGTGCCAGCAGTGAACAAATAGCGGGAGTAGGTTACAATGAGCAGTTCTTC.

The CDR3 here is CASSQTSGNTIYF. CDR3 nucleotide sequence: TGCGCCAGCAGCCAAACCTCTGGAAACACCATATATTTT. The chain links TRBV4-1 to TRBJ1-3; D is ambiguous. Germline assignment: CDR1 MGHRA and CDR2 YSYEKL. The CDR3 runs 13 residues. Between the trimmed V and J ends, which lost 2 bases and 0 bases, there was a span of 2 bases.

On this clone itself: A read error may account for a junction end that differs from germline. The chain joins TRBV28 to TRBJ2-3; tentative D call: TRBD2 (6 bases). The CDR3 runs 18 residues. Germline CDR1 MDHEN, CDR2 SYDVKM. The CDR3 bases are TGTGCCAGCAGCTTATCTCCAATAGCGGCCCCTGCGGATGATACGCAGTATTTT. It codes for CASSLSPIAAPADDTQYF. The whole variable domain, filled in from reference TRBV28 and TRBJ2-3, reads DVKVTQSSRYLVKRTGEKVFLECVQDMDHENMFWYRQDPGLGLRLIYFSYDVKMKEKGDIPEGYSVSREKKERFSLILESASTNQTSMYLCASSLSPIAAPADDTQYFGPGTRLTVL.

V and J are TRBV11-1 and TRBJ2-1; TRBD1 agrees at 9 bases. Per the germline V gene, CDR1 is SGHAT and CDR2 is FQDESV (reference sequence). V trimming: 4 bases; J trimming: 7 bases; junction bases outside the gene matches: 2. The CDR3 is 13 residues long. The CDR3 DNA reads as TGTGCCAGCAGCTCACAGGGGGCGAATGAGCAGTTCTTC. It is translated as CASSSQGANEQFF. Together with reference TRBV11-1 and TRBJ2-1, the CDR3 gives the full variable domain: EAEVAQSPRYKITEKSQAVAFWCDPISGHATLYWYRQILGQGPELLVQFQDESVVDDSQLPKDRFSAERLKGVDSTLKIQPAELGDSAMYLCASSSQGANEQFFGPGTRLTVL.

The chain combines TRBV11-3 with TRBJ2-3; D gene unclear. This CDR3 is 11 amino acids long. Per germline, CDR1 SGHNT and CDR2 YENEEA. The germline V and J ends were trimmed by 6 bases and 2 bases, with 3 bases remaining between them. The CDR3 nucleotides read TGTGCCAGCAGGAACACAGATACGCAGTATTTT. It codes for CASRNTDTQYF.